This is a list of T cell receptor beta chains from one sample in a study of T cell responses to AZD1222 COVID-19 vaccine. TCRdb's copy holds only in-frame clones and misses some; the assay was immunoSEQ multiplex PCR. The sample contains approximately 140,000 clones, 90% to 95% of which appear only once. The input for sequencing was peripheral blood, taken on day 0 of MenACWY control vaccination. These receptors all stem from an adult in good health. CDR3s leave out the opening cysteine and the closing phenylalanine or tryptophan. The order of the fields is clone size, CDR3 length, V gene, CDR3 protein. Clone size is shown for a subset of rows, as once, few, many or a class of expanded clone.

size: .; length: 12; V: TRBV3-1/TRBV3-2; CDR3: ASSQLRGGDTQY
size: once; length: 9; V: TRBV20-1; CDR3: SARDRVNQY
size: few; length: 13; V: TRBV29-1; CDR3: SASRDANSGNTIY
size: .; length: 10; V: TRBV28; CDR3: ASSPLTIEAF
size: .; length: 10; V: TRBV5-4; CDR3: ASSYGGNTIY
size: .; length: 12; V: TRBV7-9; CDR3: ASSLSRGGTEAF
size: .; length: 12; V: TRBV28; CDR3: ASSLWEDLNEQF
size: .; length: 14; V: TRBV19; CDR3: ASSKNPGQGLTEAF
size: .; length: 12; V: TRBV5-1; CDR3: ASSLGQGAYEQY
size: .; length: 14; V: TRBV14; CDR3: ASSQAGGAGTTEAF
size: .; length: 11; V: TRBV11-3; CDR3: ASSSRDPGELF
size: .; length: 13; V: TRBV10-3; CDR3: AISDRGGGNQPQH
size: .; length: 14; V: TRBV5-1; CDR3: ASSYRDNLFSYEQY
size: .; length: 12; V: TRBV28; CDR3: ACARGDNTGELF
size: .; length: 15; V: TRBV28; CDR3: ASSTPFGLLSTDTQY
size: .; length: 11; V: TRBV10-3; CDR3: AISPGQDYGYT
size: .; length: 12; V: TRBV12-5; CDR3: ASGTTGANEKLF
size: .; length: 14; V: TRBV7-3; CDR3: ASSLGGEGGANVLT
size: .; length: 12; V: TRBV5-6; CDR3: ASSLPTVNYGYT
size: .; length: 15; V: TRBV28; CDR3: ASSFLQGGTNTGELF
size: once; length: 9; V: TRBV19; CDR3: AGGGNQPQH
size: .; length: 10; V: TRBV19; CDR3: ASSHPIGEQY
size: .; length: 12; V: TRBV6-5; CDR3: ASSSLDSNYGYT
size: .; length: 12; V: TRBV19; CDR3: ASTRTGMNTEAF
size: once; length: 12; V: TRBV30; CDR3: AWSVGGRTDTQY
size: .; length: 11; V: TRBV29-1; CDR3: SAFSGGRDTQY
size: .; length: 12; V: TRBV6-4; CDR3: ASSAGPGTDTQY